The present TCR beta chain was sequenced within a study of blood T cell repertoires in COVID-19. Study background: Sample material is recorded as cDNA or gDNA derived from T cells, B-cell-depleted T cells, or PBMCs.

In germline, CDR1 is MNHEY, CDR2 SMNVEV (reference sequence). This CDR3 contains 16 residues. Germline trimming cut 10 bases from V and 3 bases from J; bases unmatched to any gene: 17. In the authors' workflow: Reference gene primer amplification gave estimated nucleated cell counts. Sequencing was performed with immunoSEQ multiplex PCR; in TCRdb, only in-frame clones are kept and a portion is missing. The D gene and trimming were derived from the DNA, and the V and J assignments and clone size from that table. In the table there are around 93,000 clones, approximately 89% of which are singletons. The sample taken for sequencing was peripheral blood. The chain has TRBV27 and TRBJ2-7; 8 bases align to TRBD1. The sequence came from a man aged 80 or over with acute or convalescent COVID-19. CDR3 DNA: TGTGCCACCAACGGACGAACGACAGGGGCTAGCTACGAGCAGTACTTC. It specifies CATNGRTTGASYEQYF.